This T cell receptor beta chain was sequenced for a study of T cells after posttransplantation cyclophosphamide. Study results and limitations: After PTCy, TRB diversity resembled that of CNI/methotrexate controls.

CDR3 length equals 15 residues. Germline CDR1 is GTSNPN and CDR2 is SVGIG (reference sequence). The J segment lost 1 base and the V segment lost 1 base, leaving 3 bases of the junction unmatched. Only in-frame clones appear in the TCRdb table, and some are missing; sequencing was by immunoSEQ multiplex PCR. The sample is made up of about 38,000 clones, none counted only once. This clone was seen many times. Its antigen is as yet unknown. This rearrangement joins TRBV30 to TRBJ2-3; 9 bases align to TRBD1. The TCR originated in a man aged 50 to 59 in good health, CMV-negative, and a related stem cell transplant donor. Sequenced material: PBMCs. The CDR3 region has the DNA TGTGCCTGGAGTGCATGGACAGGGGGCACAGATACGCAGTATTTT. This sequence encodes CAWSAWTGGTDTQYF.